Following are 6 T cell receptor beta chains from one sample sequenced in a study of control samples from healthy donors and cancer patients. Repertoires were generated with immunoSEQ multiplex PCR, while TCRdb's copy carries only in-frame clones and drops some. This table holds about 94,000 clones, 90% found once. The source material was blood. The origin of the receptors is a young woman in good health.

V is TRBV5-4 and J is TRBJ1-4, with TRBD1 matching over 8 bases. Germline CDR1 is SGHNT and CDR2 is YYREEE (reference sequence). CDR3 length: 15 residues. J gave up 3 bases and V 2 bases, and 3 bases lay outside the gene matches. The CDR3 sequence is CASSLQGDSNEKLFF. The CDR3 DNA reads as TGTGCCAGCAGCTTACAGGGGGATTCTAATGAAAAACTGTTTTTT.

The chain links TRBV19 to TRBJ2-7, with D unresolved. Germline V gene sequence: CDR1 LNHDA, CDR2 SQIVND (reference sequence). The CDR3 is made up of 13 amino acids. With 3 bases removed from V and 3 bases from J, the gap between germline ends came to 9 bases. The CDR3 sequence: CASSISSYYEQYF. As DNA, the CDR3 is TGTGCCAGTAGTATTAGTAGTTACTACGAGCAGTACTTC. Looking up the rest from reference TRBV19 and TRBJ2-7 gives the full variable domain: DGGITQSPKYLFRKEGQNVTLSCEQNLNHDAMYWYRQDPGQGLRLIYYSQIVNDFQKGDIAEGYSVSREKKESFPLTVTSAQKNPTAFYLCASSISSYYEQYFGPGTRLTVT.

The rearrangement uses TRBV5-5 and TRBJ1-4; D may be TRBD1 (6 bases). This CDR3 contains 14 residues. The germline V gene has CDR1 SGHKS and CDR2 YYEKEE (reference sequence). V was clipped by 5 bases and J by 7 bases, with 15 bases between them. CDR3: CASSPVGGAEKLFF. The CDR3 nucleotides are TGTGCCAGCAGTCCCGTGGGGGGGGCTGAAAAACTGTTTTTT.

This clone was observed a handful of times. This chain joins TRBV7-2 and TRBJ2-3, with 11 nucleotides matching TRBD2. This CDR3 comprises 15 residues. Germline loops: CDR1 SGHTA, CDR2 FQGNSA. J lost 4 bases, V lost 5 bases, and 5 bases had no gene match. The CDR3 reads CASSPYSGGADTQYF. CDR3 DNA: TGTGCCAGCAGCCCCTATAGCGGGGGGGCAGATACGCAGTATTTT.

This clone was seen a few times. This chain uses TRBV25-1 with TRBJ1-4, with 7 nucleotides matching TRBD1. The CDR3 length is 16 residues. V dropped 3 bases and J dropped 7; count of bases not matched to a gene: 11. In germline, CDR1 is MGHDK, CDR2 SYGVNS. CDR3 loop: CASSDRGTDSFEKLFF. In nucleotides, the CDR3 is TGTGCCAGCAGTGACCGTGGGACAGACAGCTTTGAAAAACTGTTTTTT.

The chain joins TRBV27 to TRBJ1-2; TRBD1 matches at 7 bases. Germline-derived CDR1 and CDR2 are MNHEY and SMNVEV (reference sequence). The CDR3 has 16 amino acids. J gave up 0 bases and V 8 bases, and 12 bases lay outside the gene matches. The CDR3, as DNA: TGTGCCAGCGGCTTCGTCGGGACAGCCACTAACTATGGCTACACCTTC. Translating it yields CASGFVGTATNYGYTF.